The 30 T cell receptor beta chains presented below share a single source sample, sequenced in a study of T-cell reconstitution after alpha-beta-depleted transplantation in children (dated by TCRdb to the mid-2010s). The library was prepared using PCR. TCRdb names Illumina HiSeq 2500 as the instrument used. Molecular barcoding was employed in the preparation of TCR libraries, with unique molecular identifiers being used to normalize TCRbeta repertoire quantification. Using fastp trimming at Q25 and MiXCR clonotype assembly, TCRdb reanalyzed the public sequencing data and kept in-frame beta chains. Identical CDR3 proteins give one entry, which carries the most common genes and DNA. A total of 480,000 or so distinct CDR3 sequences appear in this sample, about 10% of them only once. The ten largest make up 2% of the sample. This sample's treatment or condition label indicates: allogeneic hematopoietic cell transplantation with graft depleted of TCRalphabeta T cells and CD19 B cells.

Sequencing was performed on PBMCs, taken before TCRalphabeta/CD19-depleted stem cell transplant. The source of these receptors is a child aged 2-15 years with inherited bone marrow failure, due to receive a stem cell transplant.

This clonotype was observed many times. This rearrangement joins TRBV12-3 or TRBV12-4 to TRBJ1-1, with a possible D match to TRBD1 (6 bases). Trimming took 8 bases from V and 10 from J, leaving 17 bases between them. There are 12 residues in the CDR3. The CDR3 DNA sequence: TGTGCCAGCCATTTGGGCGGGGGCTCAGCTTTCTTT. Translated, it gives CASHLGGGSAFF.

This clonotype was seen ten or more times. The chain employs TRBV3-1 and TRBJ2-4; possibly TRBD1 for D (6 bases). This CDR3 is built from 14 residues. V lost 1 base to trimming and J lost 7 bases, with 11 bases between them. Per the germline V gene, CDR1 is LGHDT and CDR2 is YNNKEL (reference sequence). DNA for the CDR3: TGTGCCAGCAGCCAAGGGGCCGGACAGAACATTCAGTACTTC. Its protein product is CASSQGAGQNIQYF.

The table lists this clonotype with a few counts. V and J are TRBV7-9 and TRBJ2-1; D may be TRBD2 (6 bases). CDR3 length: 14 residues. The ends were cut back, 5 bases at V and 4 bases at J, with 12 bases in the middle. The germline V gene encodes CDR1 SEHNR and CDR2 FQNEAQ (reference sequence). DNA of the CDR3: TGTGCCAGCAGCCATAAGGCGGGGTACAATGAGCAGTTCTTC. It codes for CASSHKAGYNEQFF. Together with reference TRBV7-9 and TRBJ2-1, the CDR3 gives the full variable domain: DTGVSQNPRHKITKRGQNVTFRCDPISEHNRLYWYRQTLGQGPEFLTYFQNEAQLEKSRLLSDRFSAERPKGSFSTLEIQRTEQGDSAMYLCASSHKAGYNEQFFGPGTRLTVL.

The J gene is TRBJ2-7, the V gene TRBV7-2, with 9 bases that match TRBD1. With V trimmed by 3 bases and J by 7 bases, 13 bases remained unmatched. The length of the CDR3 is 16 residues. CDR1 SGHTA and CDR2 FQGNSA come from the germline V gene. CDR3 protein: CASSLGEDRGALEQYF. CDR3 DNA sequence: TGTGCCAGCAGCTTGGGGGAGGACAGGGGAGCCCTAGAGCAGTACTTC.

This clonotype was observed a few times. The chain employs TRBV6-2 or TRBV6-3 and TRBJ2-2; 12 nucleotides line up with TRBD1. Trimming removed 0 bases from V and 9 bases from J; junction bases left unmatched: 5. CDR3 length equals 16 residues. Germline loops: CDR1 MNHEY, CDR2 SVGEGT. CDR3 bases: TGTGCCAGCAGTTACTCTCCGGGACAGGGGGCAAGGGAGCTGTTTTTT. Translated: CASSYSPGQGARELFF.

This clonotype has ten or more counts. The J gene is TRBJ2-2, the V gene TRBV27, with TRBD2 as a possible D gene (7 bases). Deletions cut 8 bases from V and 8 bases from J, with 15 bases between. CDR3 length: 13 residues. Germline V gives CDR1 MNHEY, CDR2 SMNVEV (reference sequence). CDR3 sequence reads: CASGLQGGGELFF. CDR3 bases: TGTGCCAGCGGACTACAGGGAGGGGGGGAGCTGTTTTTT.

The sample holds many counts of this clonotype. CDR3 in amino acids: CATSRDTRETQYF. The DNA for the CDR3 is TGTGCCACCAGCAGGGATACCAGGGAGACCCAGTACTTC. V is TRBV15 and J is TRBJ2-5; D remains ambiguous. Germline assignment: CDR1 LNHNV and CDR2 YYDKDF (reference sequence). The V and J ends lost 3 bases and 5 bases respectively, with 10 bases between them. This CDR3 is built from 13 residues.

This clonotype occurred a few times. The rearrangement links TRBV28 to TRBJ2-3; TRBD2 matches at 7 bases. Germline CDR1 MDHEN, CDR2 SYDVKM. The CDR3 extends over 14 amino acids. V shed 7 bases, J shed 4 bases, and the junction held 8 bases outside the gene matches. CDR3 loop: CASTPGGFADTQYF. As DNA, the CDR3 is TGTGCCAGCACCCCCGGGGGGTTCGCAGATACGCAGTATTTT.

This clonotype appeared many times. The CDR3 sequence is CASSAQLAGEKTGELFF. CDR3 DNA: TGTGCCAGCAGCGCCCAACTAGCGGGGGAGAAGACCGGGGAGCTGTTTTTT. V gene TRBV7-9 combines with J gene TRBJ2-2, with 11 positions matching TRBD2. The J segment lost 5 bases and the V segment lost 5 bases, leaving 10 bases of the junction unmatched. Germline values: CDR1 SEHNR, CDR2 FQNEAQ (reference sequence). The CDR3 totals 17 residues.

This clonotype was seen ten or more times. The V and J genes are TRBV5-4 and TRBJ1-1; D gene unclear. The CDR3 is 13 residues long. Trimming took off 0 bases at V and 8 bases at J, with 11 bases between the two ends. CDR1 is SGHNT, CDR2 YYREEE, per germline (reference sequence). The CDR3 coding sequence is TGTGCCAGCAGCTTGGCCGGGATCAGGGAAGCTTTCTTT. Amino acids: CASSLAGIREAFF.

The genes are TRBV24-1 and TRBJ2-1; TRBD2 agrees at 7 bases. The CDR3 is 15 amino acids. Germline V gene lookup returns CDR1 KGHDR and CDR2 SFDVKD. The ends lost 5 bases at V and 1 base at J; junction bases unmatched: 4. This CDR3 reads CATSAQGGSYNEQFF. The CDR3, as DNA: TGTGCCACCAGTGCGCAGGGAGGGTCCTACAATGAGCAGTTCTTC.

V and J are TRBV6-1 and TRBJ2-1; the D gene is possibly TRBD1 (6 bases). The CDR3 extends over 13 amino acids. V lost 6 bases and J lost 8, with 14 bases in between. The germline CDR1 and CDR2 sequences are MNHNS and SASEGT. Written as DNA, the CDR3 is TGTGCCAGCAGCTCAACCCAGGGGTATGAGCAGTTCTTC. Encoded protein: CASSSTQGYEQFF.

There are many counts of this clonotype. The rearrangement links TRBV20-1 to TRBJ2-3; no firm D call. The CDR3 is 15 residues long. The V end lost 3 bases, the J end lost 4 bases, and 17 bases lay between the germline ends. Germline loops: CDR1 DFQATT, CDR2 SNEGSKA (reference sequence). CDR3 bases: TGCAGTGCTAGCAGTTGGCTGCAGAGTCCAGATACGCAGTATTTT. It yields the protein CSASSWLQSPDTQYF.

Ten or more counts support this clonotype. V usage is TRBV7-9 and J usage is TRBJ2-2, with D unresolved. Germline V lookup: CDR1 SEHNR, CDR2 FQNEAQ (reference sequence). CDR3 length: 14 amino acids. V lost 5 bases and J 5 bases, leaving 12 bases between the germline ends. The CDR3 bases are TGTGCCAGCAGCCCGGTCTTTGCGACCGGGGAGCTGTTTTTT. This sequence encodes CASSPVFATGELFF.

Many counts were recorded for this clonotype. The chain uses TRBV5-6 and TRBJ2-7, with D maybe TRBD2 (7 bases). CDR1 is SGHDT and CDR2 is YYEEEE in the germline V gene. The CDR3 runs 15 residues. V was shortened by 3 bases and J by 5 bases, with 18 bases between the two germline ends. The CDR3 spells CASSWKLGGRNEQYF. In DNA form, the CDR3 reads TGTGCCAGCAGCTGGAAGCTGGGGGGGCGGAACGAGCAGTACTTC.

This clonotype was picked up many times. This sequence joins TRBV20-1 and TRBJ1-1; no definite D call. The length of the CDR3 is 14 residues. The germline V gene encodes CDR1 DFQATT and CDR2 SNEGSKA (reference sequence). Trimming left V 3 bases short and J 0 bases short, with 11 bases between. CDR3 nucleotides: TGCAGTGCTAGTCCTACGAATATGAACACTGAAGCTTTCTTT. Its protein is CSASPTNMNTEAFF.

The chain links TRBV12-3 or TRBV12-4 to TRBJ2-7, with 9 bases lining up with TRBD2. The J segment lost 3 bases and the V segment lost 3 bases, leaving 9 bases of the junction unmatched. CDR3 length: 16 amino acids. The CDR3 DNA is TGTGCCAGCAGTTTCAAGGCGGGAGGGCCGAACTACGAGCAGTACTTC. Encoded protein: CASSFKAGGPNYEQYF.

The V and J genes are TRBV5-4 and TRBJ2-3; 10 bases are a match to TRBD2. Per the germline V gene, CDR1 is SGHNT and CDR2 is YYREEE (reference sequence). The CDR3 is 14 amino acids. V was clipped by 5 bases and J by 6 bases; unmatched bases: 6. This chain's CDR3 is CASSSTSGIDTQYF. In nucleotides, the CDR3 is TGTGCCAGCAGTTCTACTAGCGGGATTGATACGCAGTATTTT.

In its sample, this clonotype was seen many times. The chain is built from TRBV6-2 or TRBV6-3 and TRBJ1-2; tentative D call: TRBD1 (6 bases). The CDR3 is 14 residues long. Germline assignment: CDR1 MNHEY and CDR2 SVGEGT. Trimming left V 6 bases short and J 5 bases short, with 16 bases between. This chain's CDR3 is CASSRDIGGYGYTF. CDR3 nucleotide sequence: TGTGCCAGCAGCCGGGACATCGGCGGATATGGCTACACCTTC.

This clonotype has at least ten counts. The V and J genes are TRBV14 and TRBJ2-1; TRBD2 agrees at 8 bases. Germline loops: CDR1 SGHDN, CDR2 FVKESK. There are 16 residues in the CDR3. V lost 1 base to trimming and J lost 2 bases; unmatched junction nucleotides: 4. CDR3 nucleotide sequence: TGTGCCAGCAGCCAAGGGAAGGGACTAGCCTACAATGAGCAGTTCTTC. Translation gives CASSQGKGLAYNEQFF.

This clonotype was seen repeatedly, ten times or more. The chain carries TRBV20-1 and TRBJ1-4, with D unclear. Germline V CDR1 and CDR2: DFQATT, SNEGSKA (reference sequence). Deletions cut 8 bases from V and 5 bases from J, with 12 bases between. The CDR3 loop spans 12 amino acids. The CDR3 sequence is CSPRNRNEKLFF. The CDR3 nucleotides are TGCAGTCCGCGCAACCGCAATGAAAAACTGTTTTTT.

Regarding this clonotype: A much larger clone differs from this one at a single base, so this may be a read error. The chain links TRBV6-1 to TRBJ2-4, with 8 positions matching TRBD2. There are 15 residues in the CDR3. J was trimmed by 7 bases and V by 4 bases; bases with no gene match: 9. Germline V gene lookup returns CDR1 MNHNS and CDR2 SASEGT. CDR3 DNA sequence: TGTGCCAGCAGTGGAAGAGCGGGAGCTGGGAACATTCAGTACTTC. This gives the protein CASSGRAGAGNIQYF.

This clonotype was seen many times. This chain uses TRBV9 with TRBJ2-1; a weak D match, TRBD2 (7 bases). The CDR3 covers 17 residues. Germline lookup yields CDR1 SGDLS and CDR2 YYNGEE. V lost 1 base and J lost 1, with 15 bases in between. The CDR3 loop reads CASSVLEGEGSYNEQFF. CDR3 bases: TGTGCCAGCAGCGTACTGGAGGGGGAGGGTTCCTACAATGAGCAGTTCTTC.

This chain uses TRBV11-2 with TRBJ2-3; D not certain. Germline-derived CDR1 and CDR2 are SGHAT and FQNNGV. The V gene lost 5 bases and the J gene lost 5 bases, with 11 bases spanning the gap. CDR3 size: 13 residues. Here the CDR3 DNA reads TGTGCCAGCAGCACCCGACCACTAGATACGCAGTATTTT. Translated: CASSTRPLDTQYF.

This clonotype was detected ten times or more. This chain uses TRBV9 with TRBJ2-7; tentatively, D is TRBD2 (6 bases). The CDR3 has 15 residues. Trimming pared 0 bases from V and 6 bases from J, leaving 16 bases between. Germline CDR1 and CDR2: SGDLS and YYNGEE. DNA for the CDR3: TGTGCCAGCAGCGTAGATGCCAGGACTACTACCGAGCAGTACTTC. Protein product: CASSVDARTTTEQYF.

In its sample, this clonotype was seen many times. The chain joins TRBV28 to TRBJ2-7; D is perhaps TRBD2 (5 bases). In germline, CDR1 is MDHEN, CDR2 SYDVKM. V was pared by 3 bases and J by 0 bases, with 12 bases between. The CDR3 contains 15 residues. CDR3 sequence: CASSLRGLSSYEQYF. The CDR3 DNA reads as TGTGCCAGCAGTTTGCGCGGGTTGAGCTCCTACGAGCAGTACTTC.

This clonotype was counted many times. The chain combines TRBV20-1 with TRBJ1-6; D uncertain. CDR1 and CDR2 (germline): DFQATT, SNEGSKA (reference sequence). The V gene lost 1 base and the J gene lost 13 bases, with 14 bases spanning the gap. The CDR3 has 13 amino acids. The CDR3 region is CSARVSVLLPLHF. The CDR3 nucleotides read TGCAGTGCTAGAGTGTCCGTTCTCCTTCCCCTCCACTTT.

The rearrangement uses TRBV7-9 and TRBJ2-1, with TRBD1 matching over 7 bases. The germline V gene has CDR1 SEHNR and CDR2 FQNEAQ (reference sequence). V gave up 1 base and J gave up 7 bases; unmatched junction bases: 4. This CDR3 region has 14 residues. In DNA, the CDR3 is TGTGCCAGCAGCTTAGTTTTGACAGGGAATGAGCAGTTCTTC. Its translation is CASSLVLTGNEQFF.

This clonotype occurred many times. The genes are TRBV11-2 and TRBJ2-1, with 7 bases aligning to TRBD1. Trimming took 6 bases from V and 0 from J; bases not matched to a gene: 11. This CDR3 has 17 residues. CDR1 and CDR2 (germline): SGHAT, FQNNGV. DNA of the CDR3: TGTGCCAGCAGACCCGACAGGGCCTTTTTCTCCTACAATGAGCAGTTCTTC. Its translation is CASRPDRAFFSYNEQFF.

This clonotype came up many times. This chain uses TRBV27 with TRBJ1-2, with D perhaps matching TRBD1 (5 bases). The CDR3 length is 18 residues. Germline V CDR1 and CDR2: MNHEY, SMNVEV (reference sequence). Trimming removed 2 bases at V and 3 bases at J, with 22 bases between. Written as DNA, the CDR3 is TGTGCCAGCAGTTTAAGCATGAATCCCCCTGGGACGGACTATGGCTACACCTTC. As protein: CASSLSMNPPGTDYGYTF.